The clone carrying this T cell receptor beta chain was counted at least ten times. TCRdb re-derived calls from the RACE reads in MiXCR, one entry per CDR3 protein. Of tens of thousands of distinct CDR3 sequences listed, approximately 11% were seen once; the top ten hold approximately 5.5%. Time point in this sample: pre-sensitization, week 0. Treatment in this sample: therapeutic diphenylcyclopropenone sensitization with weekly scalp DPC. These data are taken from a study of human T cells and chemical hapten exposure. V lost 0 bases to trimming and J lost 3 bases, with 4 bases between them. The germline gives CDR1 SGDLS, CDR2 YYNGEE. The CDR3 loop spans 14 amino acids.

The receptor was isolated from a woman in her 50s with alopecia areata. Some clones in this sample may be carry-over from other donors' samples. The chain employs TRBV9 and TRBJ1-6; D uncertain. Sequencing was performed on whole blood, taken in connection with sensitization to the hapten diphenylcyclopropenone (DPC). The CDR3 region has the DNA TGTGCCAGCAGCGTAGACAGCTATAATTCACCCCTCCACTTT. As protein: CASSVDSYNSPLHF.